These T cell receptor beta chains were read from a single sample in a study of T cell clonotyping in hematopoietic cell transplantation. Sequenced by immunoSEQ multiplex PCR; TCRdb stores in-frame clones only, minus some. Among about 76,000 clones listed, about 96% were seen once. Sequences were derived from peripheral blood mononuclear cells, sampled before stem cell transplant. The source of these receptors is a woman aged 45 to 65 with acute myeloid leukemia. Some clones in this sample may be carry-over from other donors' samples. Each CDR3 is given with its conserved first and last residue.

CDR3aa	v_gene
CASRRAGETYEQYF	TRBV19
CASSSKQDLNEKLFF	TRBV7-9
CASSSDRDRGRLEQYF	TRBV19
CASSPRDGGYTF	TRBV7-8
CASSLARAGFSYEQYF	TRBV5-6
CASSRTGAGELFF	TRBV7-7
CASNIGGTYGYTF	TRBV5-1
CASSLTGGVNEQFF	TRBV7-3
CASSLGKGSGAEAFF	TRBV5-6
CASSDIRDSSNYGYTF	TRBV25-1
CASSFSRTDTQYF	TRBV5-1
CASSKEGNPREQYF	TRBV21-1
CASSLRAYNEQFF	TRBV11-2
CASRLTGNTEAFF	TRBV28
CASSVGQGTDTQYF	TRBV19
CASREGSTDTQYF	TRBV6-5
CASSSKRDNYEQYF	TRBV5-4
CAWSVLSGPDTGELFF	TRBV30